The text below deals with one T cell receptor (beta chain). The data derive from a study of T cell changes during pregnancy in multiple sclerosis. The table came from immunoSEQ multiplex PCR; TCRdb's copy has only in-frame clones and leaves some out. The sample holds roughly 52,000 clones, 90% seen once. The TCR originated in a female donor with multiple sclerosis, enrolled in a pregnancy study. The specimen comprised CD4+ T cells from peripheral blood mononuclear cells, sampled in the first trimester of pregnancy.

CDR3 protein: CASSQKGQGASPLHF. The CDR3 DNA follows: TGTGCCAGCAGCCAGAAGGGACAGGGGGCTTCACCCCTCCACTTT. This chain joins TRBV7-3 and TRBJ1-6; 12 positions agree with TRBD1. The CDR3 totals 15 residues. The V gene end was trimmed by 5 bases and the J gene end by 9 bases; junction bases not matched to a gene: 5. Germline assignment: CDR1 SGHTA and CDR2 FQGTGA.